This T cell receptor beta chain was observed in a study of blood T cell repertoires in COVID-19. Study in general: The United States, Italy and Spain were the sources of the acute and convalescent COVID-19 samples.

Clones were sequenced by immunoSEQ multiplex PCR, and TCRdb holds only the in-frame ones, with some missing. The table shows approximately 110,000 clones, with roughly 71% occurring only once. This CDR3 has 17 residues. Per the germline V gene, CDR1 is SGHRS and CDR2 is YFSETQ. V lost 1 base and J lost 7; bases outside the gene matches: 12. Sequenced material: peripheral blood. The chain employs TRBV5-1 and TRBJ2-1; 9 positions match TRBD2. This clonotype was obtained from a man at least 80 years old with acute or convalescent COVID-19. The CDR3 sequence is CASSLKTSGGAVNEQFF. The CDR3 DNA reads TGCGCCAGCAGCTTGAAGACTAGCGGCGGTGCGGTGAATGAGCAGTTCTTC.